The entry below describes one T cell receptor beta chain. The antigen remains undetermined. Time point indicated: pretreatment peripheral blood. Pretreatment and on-treatment samples were taken, numbering 1 to 8 per patient. This sample was included in a study of PD-L1 blockade in urothelial cancer. Background on the study: Patients previously received 0 to 3 chemotherapy regimens. The analyses of blood took place 3 weeks (second dose) and 6 weeks after treatment start. Study-wide results and caveats: The study found that durable-benefit patients expanded tumor-associated blood clones more at 3 weeks.

The repertoire was sequenced with immunoSEQ multiplex PCR; TCRdb's copy has only in-frame clones and lacks some. The sample records tens of thousands of clones, 84% being singletons. This material consisted of PBMCs, taken around atezolizumab (anti-PD-L1) treatment. This receptor was identified in a woman in her 70s with urothelial cancer.

The CDR3 is CAWTPPSYGYTF. The CDR3 DNA reads as TGTGCCTGGACCCCCCCTAGCTATGGCTACACCTTC. The genes are TRBV30 and TRBJ1-2; D uncertain. In germline, CDR1 is GTSNPN, CDR2 SVGIG (reference sequence). Trimming shortened V by 4 bases and J by 4 bases, and 10 bases separated the two germline ends. This CDR3 is built from 12 residues. Together with reference TRBV30 and TRBJ1-2, the CDR3 gives the full variable domain: SQTIHQWPATLVQPVGSPLSLECTVEGTSNPNLYWYRQAAGRGLQLLFYSVGIGQISSEVPQNLSASRPQDRQFILSSKKLLLSDSGFYLCAWTPPSYGYTFGSGTRLTVV.